These 25 T cell receptor beta chains originate from one sample sequenced in a study of CD4 and CD8 cells across lung adenocarcinoma regions. TCRdb ran MiXCR on the PCR reads and lists one entry per CDR3 protein. The data contain some 16,000 distinct CDR3 sequences, over 50% of them singletons. The sequenced sample consisted of CD8+ T cells from the center of a lung tumor. These receptors were taken from a female donor with lung adenocarcinoma. The CD4 and CD8 labels of this study may be unreliable.

This sequence joins TRBV10-2 and TRBJ2-3; TRBD1 might be the D (7 bases). Germline V gives CDR1 WSHSY, CDR2 SAAADI. The CDR3 is made up of 17 amino acids. V lost 2 bases and J lost 5, with 20 bases in between. CDR3: CASSERPARGEEDTQYF. CDR3 nucleotides: TGCGCCAGCAGTGAGCGGCCCGCCAGGGGGGAGGAAGATACGCAGTATTTT.

Remarks on this clonotype: Its ends do not fully match the called genes, so a read error is possible. The chain employs TRBV6-1 and TRBJ2-5; a possible D gene is TRBD2 (6 bases). Germline V gene lookup returns CDR1 MNHNS and CDR2 SASEGT. The CDR3 has 15 residues. This chain's CDR3 is CASSEGGGSGGTQYF. As DNA, the CDR3 is TGTGCCAGCAGCGAAGGAGGAGGGTCGGGTGGGACCCAGTACTTC.

In this sample, this clonotype is large. The chain has TRBV6-5 and TRBJ2-3; 8 positions match TRBD1. CDR1 and CDR2 (germline): MNHEY, SVGAGI. V trimming: 6 bases; J trimming: 3 bases; junction bases outside the gene matches: 5. The CDR3 is 14 residues long. CDR3 residues: CASRVGTGTDTQYF. The CDR3 DNA follows: TGTGCCAGCAGGGTTGGGACAGGTACAGATACGCAGTATTTT.

The genes are TRBV6-4 and TRBJ2-1, with D uncertain. Germline CDR1 MRHNA, CDR2 SNTAGT. CDR3 length: 13 amino acids. V dropped 2 bases and J dropped 5 bases, with 7 bases sitting between them. This CDR3 is CASSDGPNNEQFF. The CDR3 DNA follows: TGTGCCAGCAGTGACGGGCCTAACAATGAGCAGTTCTTC.

On this clonotype: Sequence at one end of the junction differs from germline and may be a read error. This rearrangement joins TRBV6-1 to TRBJ2-3; the match to TRBD2 covers 8 bases. This CDR3 region has 16 residues. CDR1 MNHNS and CDR2 SASEGT come from the germline V gene. CDR3 residues: CASSNPGGSVTNTQYF. The CDR3 DNA sequence: TGTGCCAGCAGCAACCCGGGGGGGTCAGTCACAAATACTCAGTATTTT.

The V gene is TRBV9, the J gene TRBJ2-2, with TRBD2 identical over 7 bases. The CDR3 is 16 residues long. V dropped 2 bases and J dropped 5; count of bases not matched to a gene: 9. Looked up from germline, CDR1 is SGDLS and CDR2 is YYNGEE. The CDR3 DNA reads as TGTGCCAGCAGCGTCCCTAGCGGAGTGTGGACCGGGGAGCTGTTTTTT. This codes for CASSVPSGVWTGELFF.

The gene calls are TRBV6-1 and TRBJ2-5; the match to TRBD2 covers 8 bases. Per germline, CDR1 MNHNS and CDR2 SASEGT. The CDR3 is made up of 16 amino acids. J was trimmed by 1 base and V by 8 bases; bases with no gene match: 12. In nucleotides, the CDR3 is TGTGCCAGCGGGGGGAGCGGGGGCCGAGCCCAAGAGACCCAGTACTTC. This sequence encodes CASGGSGGRAQETQYF.

The rearrangement uses TRBV6-1 and TRBJ2-2; TRBD2 matches 7 bases. The assigned J gene may be wrong: the sequence end matches TRBJ2-3 better. Germline V lookup: CDR1 MNHNS, CDR2 SASEGT. This CDR3 spans 17 amino acids. In nucleotides, the CDR3 is TGTGCCAGCAGTCGAGGACTAGAGGGTGTGAACACCGATGAGCAGTATTTT. This sequence encodes CASSRGLEGVNTDEQYF.

A note on this clonotype: At one boundary the junction diverges from the germline segment, which might be a read error. This chain uses TRBV6-1 with TRBJ2-3; perhaps TRBD1 as D (6 bases). Germline values: CDR1 MNHNS, CDR2 SASEGT. The CDR3 loop spans 14 amino acids. The CDR3 is CASSKGPRTDTQYF. CDR3 DNA sequence: TGTGCCAGCAGTAAAGGACCGAGGACAGATACTCAGTATTTT.

About this clonotype: Mismatch with germline at one junction end may stem from a read error. The J gene is TRBJ2-3, the V gene TRBV6-1; tentatively, D is TRBD2 (5 bases). Germline assignment: CDR1 MNHNS and CDR2 SASEGT. This CDR3 region has 12 residues. Here the CDR3 DNA reads TGTGCGAGCATGGGAGCCACAGATACGCAGTATTTC. Protein: CASMGATDTQYF.

The chain joins TRBV6-1 to TRBJ1-4, with a weak D call TRBD1 (6 bases). V was pared by 2 bases and J by 9 bases, with 16 bases between. CDR3 length: 15 amino acids. Looked up from germline, CDR1 is MNHNS and CDR2 is SASEGT. CDR3 residues: CASSEWANRVQKLFF. The CDR3, as DNA: TGTGCCAGCAGTGAATGGGCGAACAGGGTTCAAAAACTGTTTTTT.

This clonotype was counted many times. This sequence joins TRBV7-6 and TRBJ2-3, with a possible D match to TRBD1 (5 bases). The V gene lost 6 bases and the J gene lost 0 bases, with 13 bases spanning the gap. The CDR3 has 15 amino acids. CDR1 SGHVS and CDR2 FNYEAQ come from the germline V gene. CDR3 amino acids: CASRLQETSTDTQYF. Here the CDR3 DNA reads TGTGCCAGCAGGTTACAGGAAACTAGCACAGATACGCAGTATTTT.

Comment on this clonotype: The junction and the germline gene differ at one end; a read error may be behind it. The chain's CDR3 is CASSFGLEKNTQYF. CDR3 DNA: TGTGCCAGCAGCTTTGGACTAGAAAAAAATACTCAGTATTTT. The chain recombines TRBV11-2 with TRBJ2-3, with TRBD2 matching over 7 bases. The CDR3 runs to 14 residues. The germline V gene encodes CDR1 SGHAT and CDR2 FQNNGV.

V and J are TRBV7-6 and TRBJ2-4, with a weak D call TRBD2 (6 bases). Gene TRBJ2-5 matches the end of the DNA better, so the J call may be wrong. CDR1 is SGHVS, CDR2 FNYEAQ, per germline. The CDR3 has 17 residues. The CDR3 bases are TGTGCCAGCAGCCCCCCTTTCGGGCGGGGCGAGGGGGAGACCCAGTACTTC. Its translation: CASSPPFGRGEGETQYF.

With respect to this clonotype: At one end the junction does not follow the germline gene, possibly because of a read error. The chain is built from TRBV4-1 and TRBJ2-2; possibly TRBD2 for D (5 bases). The CDR3 consists of 16 residues. CDR1 and CDR2 from the germline V gene are MGHRA and YSYEKL. In DNA form, the CDR3 reads TGCGCCAGCAGCCAAGACAAAACGGTGCGGAGCGGTGCGCTGTATTTT. This codes for CASSQDKTVRSGALYF.

The CDR3 region is CASSYGNEQFF. In DNA, the CDR3 is TGTGCCAGCAGTTACGGAAATGAGCAGTTCTTC. The chain links TRBV6-5 to TRBJ2-1; D gene unclear. Germline V gene lookup returns CDR1 MNHEY and CDR2 SVGAGI. Trimming removed 2 bases from V and 7 bases from J, with 3 bases in between. The CDR3 totals 11 residues.

The chain carries TRBV3-1 and TRBJ1-1; D is perhaps TRBD1 (5 bases). This CDR3 region has 13 residues. Germline V gene sequence: CDR1 LGHDT, CDR2 YNNKEL (reference sequence). V lost 6 bases and J 3 bases, leaving 11 bases between the germline ends. CDR3 bases: TGTGCCAGCAGTCGAGGGGAGGACACTGAAGCTTTCTTT. This sequence encodes CASSRGEDTEAFF.

The J gene is TRBJ2-1, the V gene TRBV27; 9 bases are a match to TRBD1. The J call may be mistaken, given a closer DNA end match to TRBJ2-5. CDR3 length equals 16 residues. Per germline, CDR1 MNHEY and CDR2 SMNVEV (reference sequence). CDR3 nucleotides: TGTGCCAGCAGTTTATCGAACAGGGGGCACGGAGAGACCCAGTACTTC. Residues: CASSLSNRGHGETQYF.

This clonotype was counted a few times. The chain joins TRBV11-2 to TRBJ1-2; 8 positions match TRBD1. The V segment lost 5 bases and the J segment 4 bases; nucleotides outside the gene matches: 9. The CDR3 has 15 residues. CDR1 SGHAT and CDR2 FQNNGV come from the germline V gene. The CDR3 region is CASSKDRGILYGYTF. The CDR3 DNA reads as TGTGCCAGCAGCAAAGACAGGGGCATACTCTATGGCTACACCTTC.

This clonotype has ten or more counts. This chain connects TRBV6-1 to TRBJ2-5; 7 bases map to TRBD1. Germline V lookup: CDR1 MNHNS, CDR2 SASEGT. The CDR3 spans 14 residues. V shed 10 bases and J 2 bases; nucleotides not matched to a gene: 10. The CDR3 region has the DNA TGTGCCACAATACGGGACAGCAAACAAGAGACCCAGTACTTC. Translation: CATIRDSKQETQYF.

This chain connects TRBV6-1 to TRBJ2-3; 10 bases match TRBD1. The J segment lost 2 bases and the V segment lost 7 bases, leaving 12 bases of the junction unmatched. This CDR3 spans 17 amino acids. Germline V lookup: CDR1 MNHNS, CDR2 SASEGT. CDR3 loop: CASKRQGATFTTDTQYF. The CDR3 DNA is TGTGCCAGCAAGAGACAGGGGGCTACCTTTACCACAGATACGCAGTATTTT.

This clonotype was recorded at least ten times. The genes are TRBV20-1 and TRBJ2-5; 9 nucleotides agree with TRBD2. From germline, CDR1 is DFQATT and CDR2 SNEGSKA (reference sequence). The CDR3 length is 17 residues. The J segment lost 5 bases and the V segment lost 2 bases, leaving 15 bases of the junction unmatched. CDR3 region: CSARISGGRGGRETQYF. CDR3 coding DNA: TGCAGTGCTAGAATCTCCGGGGGGCGGGGGGGCCGTGAGACCCAGTACTTC.

The table lists this clonotype with a count of one. One end of the junction is discordant with germline, which a read error may explain. The J gene is TRBJ2-3, the V gene TRBV10-1; perhaps TRBD2 as D (7 bases). The length of the CDR3 is 17 residues. Germline V CDR1 and CDR2: WNHNN, SYGVQD (reference sequence). The CDR3 DNA is TGCGCCAGCTCCGAGGGGCTTGGGGGCGGGGGCACAGAGACGCAGTATTTC. Encoded protein: CASSEGLGGGGTETQYF.

This clonotype has just one count. V and J are TRBV6-1 and TRBJ2-1; a weak D match, TRBD1 (6 bases). TRBJ2-7 explains the end of the DNA better; the J call may be wrong. The germline V gene has CDR1 MNHNS and CDR2 SASEGT. The CDR3 is 16 amino acids. The CDR3 nucleotides read TGTGCCAGCAGTGAAACACGGACAGACCGCCCCTACGAGCAGTACTTC. Amino acids: CASSETRTDRPYEQYF.

This clonotype showed up many times. J is TRBJ2-5 and V is TRBV10-1; TRBD2 is a possible D gene (5 bases). With 0 bases removed from V and 5 bases from J, the gap between germline ends came to 10 bases. From germline, CDR1 is WNHNN and CDR2 SYGVQD (reference sequence). The CDR3 extends over 14 amino acids. Here the CDR3 reads CASSESGDTETQYF. The CDR3 coding sequence is TGCGCCAGCAGTGAGTCCGGGGATACCGAGACCCAGTACTTC.